What follows are 19 T cell receptor beta chains derived from one specimen sequenced in a study of a mutant IDH1 vaccine in newly diagnosed glioma. These receptors have no known antigen. The repertoire was sequenced with immunoSEQ multiplex PCR; TCRdb's copy has only in-frame clones and lacks some. The sample has about 74,000 clones, roughly 86% seen once. Time point specified: week 35, safety follow-up. Every single dose of the vaccine, 300 ug of mutant IDH1 20-mer peptide, came with topical imiquimod. Specimen: PBMCs, collected from a glioma patient whose treatment included an IDH1 peptide vaccine. These receptors were taken from a man aged 25 to 40 with glioma.

This clone is a singleton in its sample. The CDR3 here is CASSARTGLSPYGYTF. CDR3 nucleotides: TGTGCCAGTAGTGCCCGGACAGGGCTATCCCCCTATGGCTACACCTTC. This chain uses TRBV19 with TRBJ1-2, with 8 bases identical to TRBD1. Trimming cost V 5 bases and J 4 bases; bases outside gene matches: 12. The CDR3 is 16 residues long. Germline lookup yields CDR1 LNHDA and CDR2 SQIVND (reference sequence).

In this sample, this clone turned up once. The J gene is TRBJ2-3, the V gene TRBV19, with TRBD2 matching 14 bases. The CDR3 is made up of 16 amino acids. CDR1 is LNHDA and CDR2 is SQIVND in the germline V gene (reference sequence). Germline trimming cut 10 bases from V and 5 bases from J; bases unmatched to any gene: 11. CDR3 protein: CATMGLAGVVGDTQYF. The CDR3 nucleotides read TGTGCCACCATGGGACTAGCGGGAGTCGTCGGAGATACGCAGTATTTT. Combining the CDR3 with reference TRBV19 and TRBJ2-3 gives the whole variable domain DGGITQSPKYLFRKEGQNVTLSCEQNLNHDAMYWYRQDPGQGLRLIYYSQIVNDFQKGDIAEGYSVSREKKESFPLTVTSAQKNPTAFYLCATMGLAGVVGDTQYFGPGTRLTVL.

The rearrangement uses TRBV6-5 and TRBJ2-5, with D possibly matching TRBD2 (6 bases). This CDR3 contains 11 residues. Germline V gene sequence: CDR1 MNHEY, CDR2 SVGAGI. Trimming pared 6 bases from V and 7 bases from J, leaving 9 bases between. The CDR3 coding sequence is TGTGCCAGCAGCGAAGCGGGGACCCAGTACTTC. It specifies CASSEAGTQYF.

Regarding this clone: One end of the junction is discordant with germline, which a read error may explain. This chain connects TRBV25-1 to TRBJ1-1; the match to TRBD1 covers 7 bases. From germline, CDR1 is MGHDK and CDR2 SYGVNS. This CDR3 has 13 amino acids. The CDR3 sequence is CASSESTGASVYF. The CDR3 bases are TGTGCCAGCAGTGAATCCACAGGGGCTTCGGTTTACTTT.

J is TRBJ1-5 and V is TRBV6-6; unclear D gene. Trimming left V 0 bases short and J 6 bases short, with 12 bases between. The germline V gene has CDR1 MNHNY and CDR2 SVGAGI (reference sequence). CDR3 size: 15 residues. The CDR3 sequence is CASSYSSRNGQPQHF. The CDR3 DNA reads TGTGCCAGCAGTTACTCGAGTAGGAACGGTCAGCCCCAGCATTTT.

This clone was observed a few times. The chain carries TRBV6-6 and TRBJ2-5, with D uncertain. Trimming shortened V by 2 bases and J by 0 bases, and 10 bases separated the two germline ends. CDR1 is MNHNY, CDR2 SVGAGI, per germline (reference sequence). The CDR3 sequence is 15 residues long. The CDR3 loop reads CASSYGRTDQETQYF. Here the CDR3 DNA reads TGTGCCAGCAGTTACGGACGGACGGACCAAGAGACCCAGTACTTC.

CDR3 coding DNA: TGTGCCAGCAGTGCGGGACAGGGAGATCAGCCCCAGCATTTT. This translates into CASSAGQGDQPQHF. The chain carries TRBV2 and TRBJ1-5; TRBD1 matches 9 bases. CDR1 and CDR2 from the germline V gene are SNHLY and FYNNEI. The ends lost 4 bases at V and 5 bases at J; junction bases unmatched: 3. CDR3 length: 14 amino acids. Full variable domain (missing parts from reference TRBV2 and TRBJ1-5): EPEVTQTPSHQVTQMGQEVILRCVPISNHLYFYWYRQILGQKVEFLVSFYNNEISEKSEIFDDQFSVERPDGSNFTLKIRSTKLEDSAMYFCASSAGQGDQPQHFGDGTRLSIL.

This clone was seen once. The chain carries TRBV4-1 and TRBJ2-2, with 11 bases aligning to TRBD1. This CDR3 is built from 20 residues. With V trimmed by 4 bases and J by 5 bases, 18 bases remained unmatched. CDR1 MGHRA and CDR2 YSYEKL come from the germline V gene. CDR3 nucleotides: TGCGCCAGCAGCCGCTGGACCGATTTCCCGGGACAGGGGGTTACCGGGGAGCTGTTTTTT. It codes for CASSRWTDFPGQGVTGELFF.

The chain is built from TRBV27 and TRBJ1-2; 7 nucleotides match TRBD1. V was pared by 5 bases and J by 11 bases, with 11 bases of the junction left unmatched. The germline gives CDR1 MNHEY, CDR2 SMNVEV (reference sequence). This CDR3 region has 13 residues. The CDR3 reads CASSPKSQGVYTF. The CDR3 coding sequence is TGTGCCAGCAGTCCTAAGTCCCAGGGGGTGTACACCTTC.

The rearrangement links TRBV6-4 to TRBJ1-5, with D perhaps matching TRBD1 (5 bases). Deletions cut 3 bases from V and 5 bases from J, with 11 bases between. The germline V gene encodes CDR1 MRHNA and CDR2 SNTAGT. CDR3 size: 14 residues. The DNA of the CDR3 is TGTGCCAGCAGTGAACAGCAGGGTTATCAGCCCCAGCATTTT. Its protein is CASSEQQGYQPQHF.

This clone showed up just a few times. The chain links TRBV4-2 to TRBJ1-5; unclear D gene. CDR1 is LGHNA, CDR2 YNFKEQ, per germline. This CDR3 comprises 14 residues. V was clipped by 0 bases and J by 7 bases, with 10 bases between them. The CDR3: CASSQDEGGQPQHF. The CDR3 coding sequence is TGTGCCAGCAGCCAAGATGAGGGTGGGCAGCCCCAGCATTTT.

This clone has just one count. The chain combines TRBV19 with TRBJ2-2, with D perhaps matching TRBD1 (5 bases). Trimming left V 6 bases short and J 1 base short, with 9 bases between. Germline V CDR1 and CDR2: LNHDA, SQIVND (reference sequence). The CDR3 totals 14 residues. The CDR3 DNA reads as TGTGCCAGTAGGACCGGACAGAACACCGGGGAGCTGTTTTTT. This gives the protein CASRTGQNTGELFF.

The V gene is TRBV29-1, the J gene TRBJ1-2; TRBD1 matches 10 bases. Germline V CDR1 and CDR2: SQVTM, ANQGSEA. The CDR3 extends over 13 amino acids. Unmatched junction bases numbered 6, after V lost 4 bases and J lost 7 bases. CDR3 DNA: TGCAGCGTTGCGGACAGGGGGAAGTTTGGCTACACCTTC. Translated: CSVADRGKFGYTF.

The chain combines TRBV2 with TRBJ2-5; D may be TRBD2 (7 bases). The J call may be incorrect, as the DNA end agrees better with TRBJ2-7. The CDR3 spans 14 residues. Germline V CDR1 and CDR2: SNHLY, FYNNEI. CDR3 sequence: CASIGGRRSYEQYF. DNA of the CDR3: TGTGCCAGCATCGGGGGGCGAAGGTCCTACGAGCAGTACTTC.

The J gene is TRBJ1-2, the V gene TRBV18; 9 positions agree with TRBD1. V lost 3 bases to trimming and J lost 5 bases; unmatched junction nucleotides: 19. CDR1 is KGHSH, CDR2 LQKENI, per germline. The CDR3 runs to 19 residues. CDR3 sequence (DNA): TGTGCCAGCTCACCCGAGACACCGGGACAGGGCATTTTGAGATATGGCTACACCTTC. Amino acid sequence: CASSPETPGQGILRYGYTF.

This rearrangement joins TRBV6-6 to TRBJ1-1, with D perhaps matching TRBD1 (6 bases). V was shortened by 6 bases and J by 1 base, with 15 bases between the two germline ends. The CDR3 spans 15 residues. CDR1 and CDR2 (germline): MNHNY, SVGAGI (reference sequence). CDR3 in DNA: TGTGCCAGCAGGCTCAGACAGGCAACGAACACTGAAGCTTTCTTT. Protein sequence: CASRLRQATNTEAFF.

The CDR3 is CASSQDRTSGGTDTQYF. For the CDR3, the DNA is TGCGCCAGCAGCCAAGATAGGACTAGCGGGGGGACGGATACGCAGTATTTT. The J gene is TRBJ2-3, the V gene TRBV4-3, with TRBD2 matching 14 bases. CDR1 is LGHNA, CDR2 YSLEER, per germline. This CDR3 has 17 residues. V dropped 0 bases and J dropped 6; count of bases not matched to a gene: 5.

V is TRBV18 and J is TRBJ2-1, with 8 bases fitting TRBD2. The CDR3 covers 14 residues. With V trimmed by 4 bases and J by 6 bases, 5 bases remained unmatched. Germline V gene sequence: CDR1 KGHSH, CDR2 LQKENI. CDR3 region: CASSRREGINEQFF. In nucleotides, the CDR3 is TGTGCCAGCTCACGCCGGGAGGGCATCAATGAGCAGTTCTTC.

V and J are TRBV5-4 and TRBJ2-5; no definite D call. The germline V gene has CDR1 SGHNT and CDR2 YYREEE (reference sequence). This CDR3 has 13 residues. Trimming cost V 2 bases and J 3 bases, with 8 bases left between them. This chain's CDR3 is CASSFLMKETQYF. The CDR3, as DNA: TGTGCCAGCAGCTTTTTAATGAAAGAGACCCAGTACTTC.